A single count supports the clone carrying this TCR beta chain. The sample comes from a study of blood T cell repertoires in COVID-19. This CDR3 comprises 17 residues. With 0 bases removed from V and 2 bases from J, the gap between germline ends came to 15 bases. CDR1 and CDR2 (germline): SGHAT, FQNNGV. Produced via immunoSEQ multiplex PCR; TCRdb's table is partial and in-frame only. The sample includes some 200,000 clones, 85% to 90% of them seen just once. The chain is built from TRBV11-2 and TRBJ2-3; D is possibly TRBD2 (6 bases). Sequenced: peripheral blood. This receptor was taken from a woman aged 50 to 65 with acute or convalescent COVID-19. This CDR3 is CASSLEGTGGFTDTQYF. The CDR3 coding sequence is TGTGCCAGCAGCTTAGAAGGGACTGGAGGATTCACAGATACGCAGTATTTT.